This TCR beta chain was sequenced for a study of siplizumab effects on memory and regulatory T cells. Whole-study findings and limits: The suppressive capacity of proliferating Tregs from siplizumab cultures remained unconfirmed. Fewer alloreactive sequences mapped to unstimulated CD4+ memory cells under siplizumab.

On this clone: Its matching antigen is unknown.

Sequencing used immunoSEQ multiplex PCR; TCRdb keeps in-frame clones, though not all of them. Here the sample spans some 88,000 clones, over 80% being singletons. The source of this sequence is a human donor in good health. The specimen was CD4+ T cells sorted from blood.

This CDR3 reads CASSHTDTQYF. In DNA form, the CDR3 reads TGTGCCAGCAGCCACACAGATACGCAGTATTTT. This chain links TRBV14 with TRBJ2-3; the D is unclear. Trimming took 3 bases from V and 2 from J, leaving 0 bases between them. The CDR3 is made up of 11 amino acids. Germline assignment: CDR1 SGHDN and CDR2 FVKESK.